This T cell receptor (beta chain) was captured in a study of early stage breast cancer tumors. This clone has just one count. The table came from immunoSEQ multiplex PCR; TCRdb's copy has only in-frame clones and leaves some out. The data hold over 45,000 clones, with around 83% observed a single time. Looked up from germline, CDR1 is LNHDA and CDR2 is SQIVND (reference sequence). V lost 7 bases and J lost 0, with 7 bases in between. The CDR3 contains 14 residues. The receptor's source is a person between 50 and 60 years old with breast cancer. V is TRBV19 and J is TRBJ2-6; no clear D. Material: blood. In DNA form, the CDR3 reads TGTGCCAGTACCGTTAACTCTGGGGCCAACGTCCTGACTTTC. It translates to CASTVNSGANVLTF.